The T cell receptor beta chain under discussion was sequenced for a study of T cell responses to AZD1222 COVID-19 vaccine. Study-wide results and limits: Targets within unmutated variant regions were reportedly found for nearly half of spike-specific TCRs. Seropositive status at baseline applied to only six AZD1222 recipients. Repertoires were obtained solely post-peak T cell response.

With respect to this clone: Its target is not known. At one end the junction does not follow the germline gene, possibly because of a read error.

The CDR3 is made up of 16 amino acids. Germline lookup yields CDR1 SSHAT and CDR2 FNYEAQ (reference sequence). The method was immunoSEQ multiplex PCR; TCRdb's version includes in-frame clones alone and lacks a portion of them. The profile shows more than 150,000 clones, around 88% of them singletons. The source of this sequence is an adult in good health. The V and J genes are TRBV7-7 and TRBJ2-2; TRBD2 agrees at 8 bases. Material: peripheral blood, obtained on day 0 of AZD1222 vaccination. DNA of the CDR3: TGTGCTAGCAGCTTAGCCGGGACTAGGGGAACCGGGGAGCTGTTTTTT. It specifies CASSLAGTRGTGELFF.